This entry concerns a single T cell receptor beta chain. UMI-labeled TRB cDNA libraries were prepared by 5' RACE. Using the 5' RACE reads, TCRdb records one entry per CDR3 protein without DNA. Its table records about 45,000 distinct CDR3 sequences. This sample is drawn from a study of CXCR3-negative and CXCR3-positive naive CD8 T cells. The receptor comes from a human donor in good health. Some clones in this sample may be carry-over from other donors' samples. Sequences were obtained from memory CD8+ T cells from blood.

The CDR3 region is CSARPVDTDTQYF. The rearrangement joins TRBV20-1 to TRBJ2-3. The CDR3 sequence is 13 residues long. Germline loops: CDR1 DFQATT, CDR2 SNEGSKA (reference sequence).